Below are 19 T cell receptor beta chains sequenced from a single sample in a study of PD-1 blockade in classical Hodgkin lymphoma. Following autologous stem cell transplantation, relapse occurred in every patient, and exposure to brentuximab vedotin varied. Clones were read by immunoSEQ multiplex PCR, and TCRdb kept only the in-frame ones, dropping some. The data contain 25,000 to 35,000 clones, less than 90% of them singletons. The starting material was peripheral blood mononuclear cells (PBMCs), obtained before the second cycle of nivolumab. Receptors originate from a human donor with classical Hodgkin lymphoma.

The CDR3 nucleotides read TGTGCCAGTAGTACGACTATGAACACTGAAGCTTTCTTT. This translates into CASSTTMNTEAFF. The V call is TRBV19, the J call TRBJ1-1; no firm D call. Per germline, CDR1 LNHDA and CDR2 SQIVND (reference sequence). V was pared by 4 bases and J by 0 bases, with 6 bases between. The CDR3 spans 13 residues. The full variable domain, completed using reference TRBV19 and TRBJ1-1, is DGGITQSPKYLFRKEGQNVTLSCEQNLNHDAMYWYRQDPGQGLRLIYYSQIVNDFQKGDIAEGYSVSREKKESFPLTVTSAQKNPTAFYLCASSTTMNTEAFFGQGTRLTVV.

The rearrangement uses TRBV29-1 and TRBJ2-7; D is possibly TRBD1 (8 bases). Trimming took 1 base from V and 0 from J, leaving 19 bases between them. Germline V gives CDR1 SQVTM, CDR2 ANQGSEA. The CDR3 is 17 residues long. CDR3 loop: CSVEARGLAESSYEQYF. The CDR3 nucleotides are TGCAGCGTTGAAGCCAGGGGGCTAGCGGAGAGCTCCTACGAGCAGTACTTC.

The CDR3 DNA reads TGTGCCAGCAGCCCCCGGGACAGGGTACCCGAAGCTTTCTTT. Protein sequence: CASSPRDRVPEAFF. V gene TRBV11-2 combines with J gene TRBJ1-1, with 9 nucleotides matching TRBD1. The V gene's germline CDR1 is SGHAT and CDR2 FQNNGV. The length of the CDR3 is 14 residues. V shed 5 bases, J shed 8 bases, and the junction held 9 bases outside the gene matches.

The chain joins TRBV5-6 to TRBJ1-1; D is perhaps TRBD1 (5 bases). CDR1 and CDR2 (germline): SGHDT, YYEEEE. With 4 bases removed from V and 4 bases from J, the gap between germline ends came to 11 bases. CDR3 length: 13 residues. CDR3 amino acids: CASSPVGGTEAFF. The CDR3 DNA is TGTGCCAGCAGCCCGGTGGGGGGCACTGAAGCTTTCTTT.

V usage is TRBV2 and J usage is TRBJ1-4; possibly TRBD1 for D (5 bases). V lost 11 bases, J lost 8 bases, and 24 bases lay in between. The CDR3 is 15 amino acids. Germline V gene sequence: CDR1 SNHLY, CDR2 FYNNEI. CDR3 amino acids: CACHRGTGAMEKLFF. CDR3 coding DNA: TGTGCCTGCCACCGGGGAACCGGGGCGATGGAAAAACTGTTTTTT.

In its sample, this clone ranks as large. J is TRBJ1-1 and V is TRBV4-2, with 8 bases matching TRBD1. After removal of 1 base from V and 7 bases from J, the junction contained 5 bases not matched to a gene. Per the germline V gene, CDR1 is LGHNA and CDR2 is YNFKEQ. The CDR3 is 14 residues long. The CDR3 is CASSQAGGRDEAFF. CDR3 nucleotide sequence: TGTGCCAGCAGCCAAGCAGGGGGCCGTGATGAAGCTTTCTTT.

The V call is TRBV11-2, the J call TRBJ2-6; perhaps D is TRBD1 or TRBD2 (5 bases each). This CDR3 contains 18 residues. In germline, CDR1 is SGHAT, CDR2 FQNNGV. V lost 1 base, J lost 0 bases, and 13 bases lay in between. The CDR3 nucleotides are TGTGCCAGCAGCTTAGGCTCGGGACGCCACTCTGGGGCCAACGTCCTGACTTTC. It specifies CASSLGSGRHSGANVLTF.

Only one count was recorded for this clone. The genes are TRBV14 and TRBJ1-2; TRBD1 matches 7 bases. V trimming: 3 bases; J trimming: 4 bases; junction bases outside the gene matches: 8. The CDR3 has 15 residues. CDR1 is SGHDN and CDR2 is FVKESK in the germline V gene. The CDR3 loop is CASSQLLGTAYGYTF. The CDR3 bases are TGTGCCAGCAGCCAGTTACTCGGGACAGCCTATGGCTACACCTTC.

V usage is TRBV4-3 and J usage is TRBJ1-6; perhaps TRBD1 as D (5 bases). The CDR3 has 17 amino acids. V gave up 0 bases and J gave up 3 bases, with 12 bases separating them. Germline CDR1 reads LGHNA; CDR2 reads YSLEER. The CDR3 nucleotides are TGCGCCAGCAGCCAAGATGCGGGAGGGGACTATAATTCACCCCTCCACTTT. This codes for CASSQDAGGDYNSPLHF.

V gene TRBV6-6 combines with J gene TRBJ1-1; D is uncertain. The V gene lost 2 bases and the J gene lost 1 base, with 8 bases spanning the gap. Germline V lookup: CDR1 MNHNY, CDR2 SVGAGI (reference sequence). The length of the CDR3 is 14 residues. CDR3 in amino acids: CASSYGGKNTEAFF. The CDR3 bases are TGTGCCAGCAGTTACGGCGGTAAGAACACTGAAGCTTTCTTT.

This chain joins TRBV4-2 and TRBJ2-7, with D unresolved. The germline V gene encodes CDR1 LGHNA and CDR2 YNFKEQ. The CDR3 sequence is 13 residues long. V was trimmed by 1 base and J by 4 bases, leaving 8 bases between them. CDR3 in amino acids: CASSQVGKYEQYF. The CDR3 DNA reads TGTGCCAGCAGCCAAGTTGGTAAATACGAGCAGTACTTC.

CDR3 DNA: TGTGCCAGCAGCTCCGGACAGGGAGACACTGAAGCTTTCTTT. Protein sequence: CASSSGQGDTEAFF. The V gene is TRBV5-4, the J gene TRBJ1-1; TRBD1 matches 8 bases. Germline V gene sequence: CDR1 SGHNT, CDR2 YYREEE (reference sequence). The CDR3 runs 14 residues. Unmatched junction bases numbered 4, after V lost 3 bases and J lost 3 bases.

The CDR3 region is CASSQDGDTQYF. For the CDR3, the DNA is TGTGCCAGCAGCCAAGACGGGGATACGCAGTATTTT. This sequence joins TRBV4-2 and TRBJ2-3, with D unresolved. Germline lookup yields CDR1 LGHNA and CDR2 YNFKEQ. This CDR3 has 12 amino acids. V gave up 0 bases and J gave up 6 bases, with 4 bases separating them.

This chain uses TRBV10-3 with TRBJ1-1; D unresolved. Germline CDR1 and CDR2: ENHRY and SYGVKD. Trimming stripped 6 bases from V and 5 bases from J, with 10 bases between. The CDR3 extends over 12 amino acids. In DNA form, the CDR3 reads TGTGCCATCAGGGACCTCGAAACTGAAGCTTTCTTT. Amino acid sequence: CAIRDLETEAFF.

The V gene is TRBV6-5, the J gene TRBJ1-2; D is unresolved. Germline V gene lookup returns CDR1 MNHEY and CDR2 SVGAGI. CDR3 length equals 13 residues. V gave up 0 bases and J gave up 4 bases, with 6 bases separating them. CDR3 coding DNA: TGTGCCAGCAGTTACTCGAGGGCCTATGGCTACACCTTC. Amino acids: CASSYSRAYGYTF.

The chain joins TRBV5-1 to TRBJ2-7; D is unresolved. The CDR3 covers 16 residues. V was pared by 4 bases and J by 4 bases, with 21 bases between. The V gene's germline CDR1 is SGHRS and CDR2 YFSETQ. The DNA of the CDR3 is TGCGCCAGCAGCCCTGACCTCACCCGGGCGAATTACGAGCAGTACTTC. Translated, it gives CASSPDLTRANYEQYF.

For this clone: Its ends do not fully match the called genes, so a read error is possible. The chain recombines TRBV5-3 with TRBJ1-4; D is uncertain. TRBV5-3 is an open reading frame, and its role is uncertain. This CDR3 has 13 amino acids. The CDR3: CASSLVASGKLFF. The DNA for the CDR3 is TGTGCCAGCAGCTTGGTGGCCTCGGGGAAACTGTTTTTT.

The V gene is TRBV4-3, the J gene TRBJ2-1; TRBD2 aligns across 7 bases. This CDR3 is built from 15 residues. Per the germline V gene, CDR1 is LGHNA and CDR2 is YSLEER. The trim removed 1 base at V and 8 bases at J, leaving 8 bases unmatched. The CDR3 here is CASSQGWASGYEQFF. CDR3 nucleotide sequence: TGCGCCAGCAGCCAAGGGTGGGCTAGCGGCTATGAGCAGTTCTTC.

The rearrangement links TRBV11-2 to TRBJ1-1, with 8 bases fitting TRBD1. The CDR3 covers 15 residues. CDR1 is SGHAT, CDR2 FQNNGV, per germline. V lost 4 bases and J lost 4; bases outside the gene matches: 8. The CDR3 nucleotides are TGTGCCAGCAGCTCGTGGACAGGGCGATCCACTGAAGCTTTCTTT. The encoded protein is CASSSWTGRSTEAFF.